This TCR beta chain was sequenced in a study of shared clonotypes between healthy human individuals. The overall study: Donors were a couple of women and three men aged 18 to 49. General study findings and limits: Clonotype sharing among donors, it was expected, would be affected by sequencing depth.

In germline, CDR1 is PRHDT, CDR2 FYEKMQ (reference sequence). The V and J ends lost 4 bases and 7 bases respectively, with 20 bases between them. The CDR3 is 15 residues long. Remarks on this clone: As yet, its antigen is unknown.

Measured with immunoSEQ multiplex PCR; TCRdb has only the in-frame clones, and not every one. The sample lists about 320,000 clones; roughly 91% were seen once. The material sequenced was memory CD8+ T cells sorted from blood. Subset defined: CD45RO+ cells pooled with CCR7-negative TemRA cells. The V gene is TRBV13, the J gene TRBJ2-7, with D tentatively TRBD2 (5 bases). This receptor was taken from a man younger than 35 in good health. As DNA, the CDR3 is TGTGCCAGCAGCTGGCCCGGAGCCGGGAAGGGTGAGCAGTACTTC. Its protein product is CASSWPGAGKGEQYF.